The 23 T cell receptor beta chains listed next were all sequenced from one sample in a study of T cells in localized non-small cell lung cancer. Here immunoSEQ multiplex PCR was the method, and the copy in TCRdb shows in-frame clones only, minus some. The sample contains around 41,000 clones, 90% to 95% of which appear only once. The sample was PBMCs, taken before any cancer treatment. The receptors come from a woman aged 40 to 75 with stage II lung adenocarcinoma.

The chain joins TRBV6-6 to TRBJ2-5; a possible D gene is TRBD1 (8 bases). The CDR3 has 13 residues. Germline CDR1 is MNHNY and CDR2 is SVGAGI (reference sequence). The CDR3 loop is CATGGVLQETQYF. The DNA for the CDR3 is TGTGCTACAGGGGGGGTCCTTCAAGAGACCCAGTACTTC.

The chain uses TRBV7-7 and TRBJ1-3, with D possibly being TRBD1 (6 bases). The CDR3 extends over 14 amino acids. The germline V gene encodes CDR1 SSHAT and CDR2 FNYEAQ (reference sequence). The V end lost 0 bases, the J end lost 4 bases, and 7 bases lay between the germline ends. CDR3: CASSLAGGGNTIYF. DNA of the CDR3: TGTGCCAGCAGCTTAGCAGGGGGAGGAAACACCATATATTTT.

This chain uses TRBV4-1 with TRBJ2-7, with a possible D match to TRBD2 (6 bases). This CDR3 is built from 14 residues. From germline, CDR1 is MGHRA and CDR2 YSYEKL. The V end lost 1 base, the J end lost 2 bases, and 9 bases lay between the germline ends. The DNA for the CDR3 is TGCGCCAGCAGCCAAGGGACTACCCCCTACGAGCAGTACTTC. Protein sequence: CASSQGTTPYEQYF.

This sequence joins TRBV28 and TRBJ2-1, with D possibly matching TRBD1 (6 bases). The V and J ends lost 3 bases and 3 bases respectively, with 18 bases between them. The CDR3 runs to 17 residues. From germline, CDR1 is MDHEN and CDR2 SYDVKM. The CDR3 here is CASSFPLQGGFYNEQFF. The CDR3 nucleotides read TGTGCCAGCAGTTTTCCACTACAGGGCGGGTTCTACAATGAGCAGTTCTTC.

The chain joins TRBV19 to TRBJ2-7, with a weak D call TRBD1 (6 bases). Trimming left V 3 bases short and J 4 bases short, with 13 bases between. The V gene's germline CDR1 is LNHDA and CDR2 SQIVND (reference sequence). There are 14 residues in the CDR3. CDR3 in amino acids: CASSMGTRQYEQYF. The CDR3 DNA follows: TGTGCCAGTAGTATGGGGACAAGGCAATACGAGCAGTACTTC.

V and J are TRBV7-6 and TRBJ1-4; 12 positions agree with TRBD1. Per germline, CDR1 SGHVS and CDR2 FNYEAQ. The V gene end was trimmed by 4 bases and the J gene end by 11 bases; junction bases not matched to a gene: 8. The length of the CDR3 is 15 residues. CDR3 protein: CASSSPGQGAGKLFF. DNA of the CDR3: TGTGCCAGCAGCTCACCGGGACAGGGGGCAGGGAAACTGTTTTTT.

The chain combines TRBV19 with TRBJ2-4; D might be TRBD1 (6 bases). Germline V gene data show CDR1 as LNHDA and CDR2 as SQIVND (reference sequence). The CDR3 loop spans 15 amino acids. Trimming removed 5 bases from V and 6 bases from J, with 17 bases in between. CDR3 in DNA: TGTGCCAGTAGTGGACACAGGGAAATTGTAAACATTCAGTACTTC. It specifies CASSGHREIVNIQYF. Full variable domain (rest looked up from reference TRBV19 and TRBJ2-4): DGGITQSPKYLFRKEGQNVTLSCEQNLNHDAMYWYRQDPGQGLRLIYYSQIVNDFQKGDIAEGYSVSREKKESFPLTVTSAQKNPTAFYLCASSGHREIVNIQYFGAGTRLSVL.

This clone has a handful of counts. The chain combines TRBV18 with TRBJ1-6, with unresolved D. Germline assignment: CDR1 KGHSH and CDR2 LQKENI. Trimming took off 0 bases at V and 7 bases at J, with 10 bases between the two ends. This CDR3 comprises 15 residues. The CDR3: CASSPPGTANSPLHF. The CDR3 DNA reads as TGTGCCAGCTCACCACCCGGCACAGCCAATTCACCCCTCCACTTT.

J is TRBJ2-3 and V is TRBV7-9; the match to TRBD2 covers 7 bases. The V gene's germline CDR1 is SEHNR and CDR2 FQNEAQ (reference sequence). V trimming: 7 bases; J trimming: 4 bases; junction bases outside the gene matches: 14. The CDR3 is 16 amino acids. The CDR3 sequence is CASTPWGSGNSDTQYF. The CDR3 region has the DNA TGTGCCAGCACGCCGTGGGGAAGCGGGAACTCAGATACGCAGTATTTT.

The chain is built from TRBV19 and TRBJ2-2, with D tentatively TRBD2 (6 bases). The germline V gene has CDR1 LNHDA and CDR2 SQIVND (reference sequence). The CDR3 totals 14 residues. Trimming took 10 bases from V and 3 from J, leaving 15 bases between them. CDR3 residues: CATLTSYDTGELFF. The CDR3 DNA follows: TGTGCCACCCTTACTAGCTATGACACCGGGGAGCTGTTTTTT.

The chain uses TRBV14 and TRBJ2-1; 8 nucleotides match TRBD2. The germline gives CDR1 SGHDN, CDR2 FVKESK. CDR3 length equals 18 residues. The V segment lost 1 base and the J segment 7 bases; nucleotides outside the gene matches: 15. The CDR3 region is CASSQVLVAAGGRNEQFF. DNA for the CDR3: TGTGCCAGCAGCCAAGTCCTCGTGGCGGCGGGGGGAAGGAATGAGCAGTTCTTC.

This chain connects TRBV15 to TRBJ2-1, with 8 bases matching TRBD2. Germline V gene sequence: CDR1 LNHNV, CDR2 YYDKDF (reference sequence). Trimming cost V 2 bases and J 0 bases; bases outside gene matches: 6. The CDR3 contains 17 residues. The CDR3 nucleotides are TGTGCCACCAGCAGATTATTAAGCGGGAGCTCCTACAATGAGCAGTTCTTC. This gives the protein CATSRLLSGSSYNEQFF.

This sequence joins TRBV28 and TRBJ2-7; possibly TRBD2 for D (6 bases). CDR3 length: 16 residues. V was trimmed by 7 bases and J by 0 bases, leaving 19 bases between them. Germline V lookup: CDR1 MDHEN, CDR2 SYDVKM. CDR3 region: CASTFGGLTISYEQYF. The CDR3 DNA reads TGTGCCAGCACTTTTGGGGGACTTACTATCTCCTACGAGCAGTACTTC.

This clone was seen just once. The V call is TRBV13, the J call TRBJ2-3; 10 nucleotides match TRBD2. V dropped 5 bases and J dropped 4; count of bases not matched to a gene: 21. Per the germline V gene, CDR1 is PRHDT and CDR2 is FYEKMQ (reference sequence). The CDR3 has 20 residues. The DNA of the CDR3 is TGTGCCAGCAGCACAAAGGCGGTTAGCGGGAGGACGGGGCGTTCAGATACGCAGTATTTT. Encoded protein: CASSTKAVSGRTGRSDTQYF.

The chain has TRBV28 and TRBJ2-1, with 14 positions matching TRBD2. V gave up 6 bases and J gave up 3 bases; unmatched junction bases: 4. The germline gives CDR1 MDHEN, CDR2 SYDVKM. This CDR3 comprises 16 residues. The CDR3 bases are TGTGCCAGCAGCCGACTAGCGGGGGGGGTCTACAATGAGCAGTTCTTC. It specifies CASSRLAGGVYNEQFF.

V gene TRBV7-8 combines with J gene TRBJ1-1; tentative D call: TRBD1 (5 bases). Trimming cost V 4 bases and J 5 bases, with 17 bases left between them. This CDR3 has 15 amino acids. The germline V gene has CDR1 SGHVS and CDR2 FQNEAQ. Here the CDR3 DNA reads TGTGCCAGCAGCTCCTCCGGGGGTGCGGGGACTGAAGCTTTCTTT. Residues: CASSSSGGAGTEAFF.

This chain links TRBV6-1 with TRBJ2-3, with D perhaps TRBD1 (5 bases). The CDR3 runs 13 residues. Germline assignment: CDR1 MNHNS and CDR2 SASEGT. Deletions cut 3 bases from V and 10 bases from J, with 14 bases between. The CDR3 reads CASSETRVQAQYF. CDR3 in DNA: TGTGCCAGCAGTGAGACCAGAGTACAGGCGCAGTATTTT.

The CDR3 sequence: CASRSGQGRDKGTIQPQHF. Here the CDR3 DNA reads TGCGCCAGCAGATCGGGACAGGGCCGTGATAAGGGCACCATTCAGCCCCAGCATTTT. The chain joins TRBV10-1 to TRBJ1-5; 9 bases agree with TRBD1. The V and J ends lost 6 bases and 6 bases, in that order; junction bases with no gene match: 21. CDR3 length: 19 residues. Per germline, CDR1 WNHNN and CDR2 SYGVQD (reference sequence).

V and J are TRBV6-5 and TRBJ1-2; 8 nucleotides line up with TRBD1. Germline V gives CDR1 MNHEY, CDR2 SVGAGI. The CDR3 runs 15 residues. V lost 6 bases, J lost 2 bases, and 8 bases stayed unmatched. CDR3 DNA: TGTGCCAGCAGCCCCGGGACAGGTGGAAACTATGGCTACACCTTC. Translation gives CASSPGTGGNYGYTF.

V usage is TRBV27 and J usage is TRBJ1-5, with D possibly matching TRBD1 (5 bases). V lost 3 bases and J 2 bases, leaving 8 bases between the germline ends. The CDR3 consists of 14 residues. The germline gives CDR1 MNHEY, CDR2 SMNVEV (reference sequence). The CDR3 nucleotides read TGTGCCAGCAGTTTTGCGACAGGCAATCAGCCCCAGCATTTT. Its translation is CASSFATGNQPQHF.

The genes are TRBV6-5 and TRBJ2-7; TRBD1 agrees at 7 bases. Looked up from germline, CDR1 is MNHEY and CDR2 is SVGAGI. The CDR3 is 14 residues long. The ends lost 5 bases at V and 6 bases at J; junction bases unmatched: 10. Here the CDR3 reads CASSPQGDAGEQYF. The CDR3 DNA sequence: TGTGCCAGCAGTCCCCAGGGGGACGCGGGCGAGCAGTACTTC.

The chain joins TRBV11-2 to TRBJ1-1; D uncertain. Germline CDR1 and CDR2: SGHAT and FQNNGV. The CDR3 has 11 amino acids. V was shortened by 1 base and J by 5 bases, with 2 bases between the two germline ends. The CDR3 is CASSLGTEAFF. The CDR3 DNA sequence: TGTGCCAGCAGCTTAGGGACTGAAGCTTTCTTT.

V gene TRBV27 combines with J gene TRBJ2-7; D possibly uses TRBD1 or TRBD2 (5 bases each). V was trimmed by 6 bases and J by 3 bases, leaving 9 bases between them. The CDR3 has 12 amino acids. Germline-derived CDR1 and CDR2 are MNHEY and SMNVEV (reference sequence). The CDR3, as DNA: TGTGCCAGCAGGGGGGTCAACTACGAGCAGTACTTC. Amino acid sequence: CASRGVNYEQYF.